This T cell receptor (beta chain) was obtained from a study of cytomegalovirus exposure and HLA in healthy donors. Germline CDR1 MDHEN, CDR2 SYDVKM. Trimming removed 4 bases at V and 7 bases at J, with 15 bases between. The CDR3 is made up of 14 amino acids. This clone showed up just a few times. Antigen specificity is unknown. General study points: Rare sequences made up most TCRs, while some public TCRs were found in many donors. Later genetic work tied a missense DCLRE1C variant to beta-chain V and J trimming.

PCR used 60 Vbeta primers and 13 Jbeta primers. Measured with immunoSEQ multiplex PCR; TCRdb has only the in-frame clones, and not every one. The sample lists about 140,000 clones, 60% to 75% occurring once. Healthy bone marrow donors made up the donor group. The TCR was taken from a human donor in good health. The sample consisted of PBMCs. The rearrangement links TRBV28 to TRBJ2-3, with D tentatively TRBD2 (6 bases). CDR3 amino acids: CASSSRPGGNTQYF. For the CDR3, the DNA is TGTGCCAGCAGTTCCCGGCCTGGGGGGAATACGCAGTATTTT.